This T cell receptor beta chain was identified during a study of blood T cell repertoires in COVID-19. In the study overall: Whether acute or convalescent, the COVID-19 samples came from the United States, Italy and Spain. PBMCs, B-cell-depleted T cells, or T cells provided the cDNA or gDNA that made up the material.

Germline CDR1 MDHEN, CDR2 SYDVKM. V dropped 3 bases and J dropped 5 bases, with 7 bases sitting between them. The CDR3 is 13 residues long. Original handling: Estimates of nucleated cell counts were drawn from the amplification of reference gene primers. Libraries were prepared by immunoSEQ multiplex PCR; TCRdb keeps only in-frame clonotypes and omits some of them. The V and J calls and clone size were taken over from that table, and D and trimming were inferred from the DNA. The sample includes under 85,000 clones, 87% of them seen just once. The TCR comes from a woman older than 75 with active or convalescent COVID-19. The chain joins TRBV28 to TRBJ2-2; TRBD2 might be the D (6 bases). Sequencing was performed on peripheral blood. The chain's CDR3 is CASSLGGTGELFF. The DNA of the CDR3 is TGTGCCAGCAGTTTGGGGGGAACCGGGGAGCTGTTTTTT.